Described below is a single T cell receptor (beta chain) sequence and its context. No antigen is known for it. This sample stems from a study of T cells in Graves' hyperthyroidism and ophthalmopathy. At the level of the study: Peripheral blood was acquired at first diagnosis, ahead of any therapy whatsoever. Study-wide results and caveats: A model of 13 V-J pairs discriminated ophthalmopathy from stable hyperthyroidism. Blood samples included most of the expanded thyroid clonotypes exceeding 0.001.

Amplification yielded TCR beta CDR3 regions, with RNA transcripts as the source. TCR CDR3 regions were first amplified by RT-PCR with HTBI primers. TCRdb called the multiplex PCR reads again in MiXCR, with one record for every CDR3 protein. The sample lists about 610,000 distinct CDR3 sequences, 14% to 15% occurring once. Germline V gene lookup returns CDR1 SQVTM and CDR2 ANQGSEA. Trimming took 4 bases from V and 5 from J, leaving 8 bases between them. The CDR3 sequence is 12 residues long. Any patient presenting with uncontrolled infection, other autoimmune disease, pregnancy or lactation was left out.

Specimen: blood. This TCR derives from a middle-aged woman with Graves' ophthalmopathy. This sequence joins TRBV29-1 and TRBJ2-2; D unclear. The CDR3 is CSVGHLTGELFF. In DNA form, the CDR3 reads TGCAGCGTTGGGCATCTTACCGGGGAGCTGTTTTTT.